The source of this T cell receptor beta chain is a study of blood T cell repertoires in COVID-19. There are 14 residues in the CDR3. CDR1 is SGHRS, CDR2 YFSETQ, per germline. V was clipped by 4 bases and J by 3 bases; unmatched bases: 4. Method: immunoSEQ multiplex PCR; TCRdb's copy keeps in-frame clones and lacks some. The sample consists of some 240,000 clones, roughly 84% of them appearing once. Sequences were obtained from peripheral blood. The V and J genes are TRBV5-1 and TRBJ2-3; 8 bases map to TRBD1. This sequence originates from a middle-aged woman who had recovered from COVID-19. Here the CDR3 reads CASSPTGGTDTQYF. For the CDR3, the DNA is TGCGCCAGCAGCCCTACAGGGGGGACAGATACGCAGTATTTT.